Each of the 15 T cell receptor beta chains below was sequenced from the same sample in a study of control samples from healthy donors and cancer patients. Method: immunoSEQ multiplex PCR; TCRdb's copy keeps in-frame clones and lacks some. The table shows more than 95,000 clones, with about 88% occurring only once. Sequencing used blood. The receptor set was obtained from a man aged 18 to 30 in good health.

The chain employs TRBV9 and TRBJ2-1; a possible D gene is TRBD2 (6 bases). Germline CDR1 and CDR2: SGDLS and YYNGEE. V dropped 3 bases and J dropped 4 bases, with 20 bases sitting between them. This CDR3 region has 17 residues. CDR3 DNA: TGTGCCAGCAGCGGTTTACTGCTAGCGCACAGTTACAATGAGCAGTTCTTC. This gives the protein CASSGLLLAHSYNEQFF.

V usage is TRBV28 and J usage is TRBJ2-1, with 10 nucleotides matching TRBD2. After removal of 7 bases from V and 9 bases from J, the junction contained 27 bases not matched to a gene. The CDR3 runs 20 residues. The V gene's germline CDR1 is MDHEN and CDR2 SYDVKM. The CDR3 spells CASNKKGLGLAGVSGGEQFF. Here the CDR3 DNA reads TGTGCCAGCAATAAAAAAGGGCTCGGCCTAGCGGGAGTATCGGGAGGTGAGCAGTTCTTC.

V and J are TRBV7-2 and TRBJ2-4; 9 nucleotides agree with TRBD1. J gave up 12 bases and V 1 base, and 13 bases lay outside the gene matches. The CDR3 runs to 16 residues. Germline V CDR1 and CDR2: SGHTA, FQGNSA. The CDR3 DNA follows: TGTGCCAGCAGCTTAGTCCCCCGGGACAGGGATCTTAATCAGTACTTC. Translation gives CASSLVPRDRDLNQYF.

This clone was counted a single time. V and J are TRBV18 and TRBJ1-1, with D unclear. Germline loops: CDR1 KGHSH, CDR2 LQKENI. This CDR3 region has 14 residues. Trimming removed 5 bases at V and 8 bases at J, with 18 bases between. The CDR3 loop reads CASSSVSPIPEAFF. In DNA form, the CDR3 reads TGTGCCAGCTCAAGTGTCTCTCCCATCCCCGAAGCTTTCTTT.

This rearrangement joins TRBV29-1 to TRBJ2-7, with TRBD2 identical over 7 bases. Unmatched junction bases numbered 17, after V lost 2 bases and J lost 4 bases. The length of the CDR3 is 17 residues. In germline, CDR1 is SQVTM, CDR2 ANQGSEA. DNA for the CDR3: TGCAGCGTTGAATACGATGGGCAGGGCGGGAGTATTTACGAGCAGTACTTC. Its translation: CSVEYDGQGGSIYEQYF.

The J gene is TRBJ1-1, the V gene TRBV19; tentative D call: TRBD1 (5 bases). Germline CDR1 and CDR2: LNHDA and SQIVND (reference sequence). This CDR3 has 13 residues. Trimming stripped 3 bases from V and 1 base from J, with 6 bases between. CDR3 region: CASSMGRNTEAFF. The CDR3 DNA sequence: TGTGCCAGTAGTATGGGGCGGAACACTGAAGCTTTCTTT. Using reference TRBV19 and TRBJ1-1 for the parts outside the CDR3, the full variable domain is DGGITQSPKYLFRKEGQNVTLSCEQNLNHDAMYWYRQDPGQGLRLIYYSQIVNDFQKGDIAEGYSVSREKKESFPLTVTSAQKNPTAFYLCASSMGRNTEAFFGQGTRLTVV.

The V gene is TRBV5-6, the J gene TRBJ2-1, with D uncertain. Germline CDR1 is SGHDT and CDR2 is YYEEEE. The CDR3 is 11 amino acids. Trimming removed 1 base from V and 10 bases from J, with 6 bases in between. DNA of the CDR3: TGTGCCAGCAGCTTGAGGCGGGAGCAGTTCTTC. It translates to CASSLRREQFF.

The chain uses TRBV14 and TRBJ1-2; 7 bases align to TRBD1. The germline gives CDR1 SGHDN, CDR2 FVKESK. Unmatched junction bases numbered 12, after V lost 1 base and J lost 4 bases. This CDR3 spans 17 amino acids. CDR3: CASSQARTGLKGYGYTF. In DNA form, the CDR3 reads TGTGCCAGCAGCCAAGCTCGGACAGGACTCAAGGGCTATGGCTACACCTTC.

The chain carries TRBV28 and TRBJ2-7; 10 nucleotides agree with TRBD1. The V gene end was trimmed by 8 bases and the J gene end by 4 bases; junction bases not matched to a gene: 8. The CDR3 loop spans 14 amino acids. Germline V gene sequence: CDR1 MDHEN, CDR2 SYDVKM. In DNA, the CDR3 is TGTGCCAGCGATAAGGGACAGGGGCTTTACGAGCAGTACTTC. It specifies CASDKGQGLYEQYF. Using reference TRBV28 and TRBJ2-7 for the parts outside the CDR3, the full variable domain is DVKVTQSSRYLVKRTGEKVFLECVQDMDHENMFWYRQDPGLGLRLIYFSYDVKMKEKGDIPEGYSVSREKKERFSLILESASTNQTSMYLCASDKGQGLYEQYFGPGTRLTVT.

In DNA form, the CDR3 reads TGTGCCTGGAGTGGAGCAACCCGGGGATCACCCCTCCACTTT. It is translated as CAWSGATRGSPLHF. This chain links TRBV30 with TRBJ1-6; the D is unclear. V lost 1 base and J lost 10, with 14 bases in between. Per germline, CDR1 GTSNPN and CDR2 SVGIG (reference sequence). The CDR3 length is 14 residues.

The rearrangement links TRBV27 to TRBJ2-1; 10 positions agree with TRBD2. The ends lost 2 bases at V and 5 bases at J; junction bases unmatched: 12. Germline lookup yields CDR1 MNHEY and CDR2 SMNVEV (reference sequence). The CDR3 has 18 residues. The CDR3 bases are TGTGCCAGCAGTTTAAGGTTCGGAAGACTAGCGGGCGACAATGAGCAGTTCTTC. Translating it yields CASSLRFGRLAGDNEQFF.

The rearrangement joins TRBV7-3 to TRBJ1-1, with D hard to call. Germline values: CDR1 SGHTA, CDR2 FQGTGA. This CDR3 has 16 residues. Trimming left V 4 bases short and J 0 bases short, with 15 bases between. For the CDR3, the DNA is TGTGCCAGCAGCTCGCGGGAAGGACGGATGAACACTGAAGCTTTCTTT. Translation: CASSSREGRMNTEAFF.

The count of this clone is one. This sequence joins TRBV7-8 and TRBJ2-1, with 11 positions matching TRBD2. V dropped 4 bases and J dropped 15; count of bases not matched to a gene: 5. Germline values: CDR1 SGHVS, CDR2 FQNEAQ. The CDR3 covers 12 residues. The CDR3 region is CASSSTSGGRFF. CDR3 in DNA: TGTGCCAGCAGCTCAACTAGCGGGGGAAGGTTCTTC. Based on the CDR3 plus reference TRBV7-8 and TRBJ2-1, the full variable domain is GAGVSQSPRYKVAKRGQDVALRCDPISGHVSLFWYQQALGQGPEFLTYFQNEAQLDKSGLPSDRFFAERPEGSVSTLKIQRTQQEDSAVYLCASSSTSGGRFFGPGTRLTVL.

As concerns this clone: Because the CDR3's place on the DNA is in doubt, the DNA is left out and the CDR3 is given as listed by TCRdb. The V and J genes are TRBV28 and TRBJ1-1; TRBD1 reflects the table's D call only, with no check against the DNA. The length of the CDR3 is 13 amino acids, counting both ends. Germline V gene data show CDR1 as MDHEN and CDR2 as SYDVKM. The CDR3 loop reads CASILGQNTEAFF.

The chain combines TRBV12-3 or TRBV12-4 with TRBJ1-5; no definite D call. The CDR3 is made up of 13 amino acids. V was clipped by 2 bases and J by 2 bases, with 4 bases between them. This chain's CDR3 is CASSLIGNQPQHF. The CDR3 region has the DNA TGTGCCAGCAGTTTAATCGGCAATCAGCCCCAGCATTTT.